This T cell receptor beta chain is drawn from a study of cytomegalovirus exposure and HLA in healthy donors. Germline V gene data show CDR1 as LNHDA and CDR2 as SQIVND (reference sequence). Trimming cost V 4 bases and J 8 bases; bases outside gene matches: 7. This CDR3 region has 13 residues. Amplification used 60 Vbeta primers and 13 Jbeta primers. Using immunoSEQ multiplex PCR, the repertoire was profiled, and TCRdb retains in-frame clones only, with some absent. The sample contains fewer than 250,000 clones, about 83% of which appear only once. The material sequenced was PBMCs. V is TRBV19 and J is TRBJ1-2, with 7 nucleotides matching TRBD1. The sequence derives from a man between 35 and 55 years old in good health and CMV-seropositive. CDR3 region: CASSTRGRRGYTF. Written as DNA, the CDR3 is TGTGCCAGTAGTACTAGGGGGCGTCGAGGCTACACCTTC.